Following are 7 T cell receptor beta chains from one sample sequenced in a study of shared clonotypes between healthy human individuals. Only in-frame clones appear in the TCRdb table, and some are missing; sequencing was by immunoSEQ multiplex PCR. Here the sample spans around 1.5 million clones, approximately 98% being singletons. Input material: naive CD4+ T cells sorted from blood. Subset denoted: CD45RA+ positively selected. All receptors derive from a man between 25 and 39 years old in good health.

The rearrangement links TRBV30 to TRBJ2-2; D may match TRBD1 or TRBD2 (6 bases each). Trimming took 4 bases from V and 6 from J, leaving 18 bases between them. The CDR3 is 15 amino acids. CDR1 is GTSNPN and CDR2 is SVGIG in the germline V gene (reference sequence). Here the CDR3 reads CAWKRRGGFSGELFF. Here the CDR3 DNA reads TGTGCCTGGAAACGAAGAGGGGGGTTCTCCGGGGAGCTGTTTTTT. Full variable domain (rest looked up from reference TRBV30 and TRBJ2-2): SQTIHQWPATLVQPVGSPLSLECTVEGTSNPNLYWYRQAAGRGLQLLFYSVGIGQISSEVPQNLSASRPQDRQFILSSKKLLLSDSGFYLCAWKRRGGFSGELFFGEGSRLTVL.

V and J are TRBV11-3 and TRBJ2-7; 7 nucleotides align to TRBD1. This CDR3 contains 14 residues. Looked up from germline, CDR1 is SGHNT and CDR2 is YENEEA. V shed 5 bases, J shed 5 bases, and the junction held 9 bases outside the gene matches. CDR3 bases: TGTGCCAGCAGCGCAGCTGGAGACAGGGACGAGCAGTACTTC. This encodes CASSAAGDRDEQYF.

The chain couples TRBV5-5 to TRBJ1-1; weak D call: TRBD1 (5 bases). The CDR3 totals 12 residues. CDR1 and CDR2 from the germline V gene are SGHKS and YYEKEE (reference sequence). Trimming pared 9 bases from V and 1 base from J, leaving 10 bases between. CDR3 DNA: TGTGCCACGGGTGGGGCGAACACTGAAGCTTTCTTT. It encodes CATGGANTEAFF.

Only one count was recorded for this clone. The chain has TRBV6-5 and TRBJ1-2, with 9 bases identical to TRBD1. This CDR3 is built from 15 residues. After removal of 6 bases from V and 7 bases from J, the junction contained 12 bases not matched to a gene. Germline assignment: CDR1 MNHEY and CDR2 SVGAGI. CDR3 DNA: TGTGCCAGCAGCCGTACCGGGACAGGGCTACTTGGCTACACCTTC. Its protein is CASSRTGTGLLGYTF.

The chain couples TRBV6-5 to TRBJ1-2; 9 bases are shared with TRBD1. The CDR3 consists of 14 residues. With V trimmed by 11 bases and J by 8 bases, 15 bases remained unmatched. Germline loops: CDR1 MNHEY, CDR2 SVGAGI. CDR3 coding DNA: TGTGCCTCCCGTCGGCAAACAGGGGGCCTAGGCTACACCTTC. As protein: CASRRQTGGLGYTF.

The chain combines TRBV2 with TRBJ2-3; 7 nucleotides match TRBD2. This CDR3 is built from 14 residues. The J segment lost 1 base and the V segment lost 7 bases, leaving 5 bases of the junction unmatched. Germline CDR1 reads SNHLY; CDR2 reads FYNNEI. As DNA, the CDR3 is TGTGCCAGCAAGCGGGGTCTCGGCACAGATACGCAGTATTTT. Amino acids: CASKRGLGTDTQYF.

The CDR3 here is CASSQKIETGFKGYTF. CDR3 DNA: TGTGCCAGCAGCCAAAAAATAGAAACAGGGTTTAAAGGCTACACCTTC. J is TRBJ1-2 and V is TRBV14; TRBD1 might be the D (6 bases). The CDR3 consists of 16 residues. V gave up 2 bases and J gave up 8 bases, with 21 bases separating them. CDR1 is SGHDN and CDR2 is FVKESK in the germline V gene.